A selection of T cell receptor beta chains follows, all from one sample in a study of post-analysis software for immune sequencing data. TCRdb independently ran MiXCR on the PCR reads; one entry per CDR3 protein. The table shows about 680,000 distinct CDR3 sequences, with 59% occurring only once. What was sequenced was blood. Receptor source: a girl aged 2-10 years with multiple sclerosis. Each CDR3 is given without its conserved first and last residue.

j_call v_call cdr3_aa
TRBJ2-1 TRBV28 ASSLSRYRIAEQF
TRBJ1-5 TRBV6-1 ASWGRWNQPQH
TRBJ2-3 TRBV11-2 ASSFPGSGVADTQY
. TRBV12-3/TRBV12-4 ASSFGIRQYEQY
TRBJ2-2 TRBV12-3/TRBV12-4 ASRIGTSNTGELF
TRBJ2-1 TRBV9 ASSVETGLAINEQF
TRBJ2-5 TRBV3-1 ASSQVEVETQY
TRBJ2-1 TRBV20-1 SASFATSGAYNEQF
TRBJ1-1 TRBV29-1 SVARGLNPEAF
TRBJ2-1 TRBV6-6 ASSLGLAGNWF
TRBJ1-2 TRBV5-1 ASSAPTGDGYT
TRBJ2-4 TRBV12-5 ASGLPIQGGHIQY
TRBJ2-3 TRBV5-1 ASSFRAGGSTDTQY
TRBJ1-5 TRBV20-1 SATQGVSQPQH
TRBJ2-5 TRBV20-1 SAPYPSDRDFRTQY
TRBJ2-5 TRBV2 ASSEATETQY
TRBJ2-1 TRBV12-3/TRBV12-4 ASSKPYNEQF
TRBJ2-1 TRBV5-1 ASSRMTGPYNEQF
TRBJ1-1 TRBV20-1 SATQGALNTEAF